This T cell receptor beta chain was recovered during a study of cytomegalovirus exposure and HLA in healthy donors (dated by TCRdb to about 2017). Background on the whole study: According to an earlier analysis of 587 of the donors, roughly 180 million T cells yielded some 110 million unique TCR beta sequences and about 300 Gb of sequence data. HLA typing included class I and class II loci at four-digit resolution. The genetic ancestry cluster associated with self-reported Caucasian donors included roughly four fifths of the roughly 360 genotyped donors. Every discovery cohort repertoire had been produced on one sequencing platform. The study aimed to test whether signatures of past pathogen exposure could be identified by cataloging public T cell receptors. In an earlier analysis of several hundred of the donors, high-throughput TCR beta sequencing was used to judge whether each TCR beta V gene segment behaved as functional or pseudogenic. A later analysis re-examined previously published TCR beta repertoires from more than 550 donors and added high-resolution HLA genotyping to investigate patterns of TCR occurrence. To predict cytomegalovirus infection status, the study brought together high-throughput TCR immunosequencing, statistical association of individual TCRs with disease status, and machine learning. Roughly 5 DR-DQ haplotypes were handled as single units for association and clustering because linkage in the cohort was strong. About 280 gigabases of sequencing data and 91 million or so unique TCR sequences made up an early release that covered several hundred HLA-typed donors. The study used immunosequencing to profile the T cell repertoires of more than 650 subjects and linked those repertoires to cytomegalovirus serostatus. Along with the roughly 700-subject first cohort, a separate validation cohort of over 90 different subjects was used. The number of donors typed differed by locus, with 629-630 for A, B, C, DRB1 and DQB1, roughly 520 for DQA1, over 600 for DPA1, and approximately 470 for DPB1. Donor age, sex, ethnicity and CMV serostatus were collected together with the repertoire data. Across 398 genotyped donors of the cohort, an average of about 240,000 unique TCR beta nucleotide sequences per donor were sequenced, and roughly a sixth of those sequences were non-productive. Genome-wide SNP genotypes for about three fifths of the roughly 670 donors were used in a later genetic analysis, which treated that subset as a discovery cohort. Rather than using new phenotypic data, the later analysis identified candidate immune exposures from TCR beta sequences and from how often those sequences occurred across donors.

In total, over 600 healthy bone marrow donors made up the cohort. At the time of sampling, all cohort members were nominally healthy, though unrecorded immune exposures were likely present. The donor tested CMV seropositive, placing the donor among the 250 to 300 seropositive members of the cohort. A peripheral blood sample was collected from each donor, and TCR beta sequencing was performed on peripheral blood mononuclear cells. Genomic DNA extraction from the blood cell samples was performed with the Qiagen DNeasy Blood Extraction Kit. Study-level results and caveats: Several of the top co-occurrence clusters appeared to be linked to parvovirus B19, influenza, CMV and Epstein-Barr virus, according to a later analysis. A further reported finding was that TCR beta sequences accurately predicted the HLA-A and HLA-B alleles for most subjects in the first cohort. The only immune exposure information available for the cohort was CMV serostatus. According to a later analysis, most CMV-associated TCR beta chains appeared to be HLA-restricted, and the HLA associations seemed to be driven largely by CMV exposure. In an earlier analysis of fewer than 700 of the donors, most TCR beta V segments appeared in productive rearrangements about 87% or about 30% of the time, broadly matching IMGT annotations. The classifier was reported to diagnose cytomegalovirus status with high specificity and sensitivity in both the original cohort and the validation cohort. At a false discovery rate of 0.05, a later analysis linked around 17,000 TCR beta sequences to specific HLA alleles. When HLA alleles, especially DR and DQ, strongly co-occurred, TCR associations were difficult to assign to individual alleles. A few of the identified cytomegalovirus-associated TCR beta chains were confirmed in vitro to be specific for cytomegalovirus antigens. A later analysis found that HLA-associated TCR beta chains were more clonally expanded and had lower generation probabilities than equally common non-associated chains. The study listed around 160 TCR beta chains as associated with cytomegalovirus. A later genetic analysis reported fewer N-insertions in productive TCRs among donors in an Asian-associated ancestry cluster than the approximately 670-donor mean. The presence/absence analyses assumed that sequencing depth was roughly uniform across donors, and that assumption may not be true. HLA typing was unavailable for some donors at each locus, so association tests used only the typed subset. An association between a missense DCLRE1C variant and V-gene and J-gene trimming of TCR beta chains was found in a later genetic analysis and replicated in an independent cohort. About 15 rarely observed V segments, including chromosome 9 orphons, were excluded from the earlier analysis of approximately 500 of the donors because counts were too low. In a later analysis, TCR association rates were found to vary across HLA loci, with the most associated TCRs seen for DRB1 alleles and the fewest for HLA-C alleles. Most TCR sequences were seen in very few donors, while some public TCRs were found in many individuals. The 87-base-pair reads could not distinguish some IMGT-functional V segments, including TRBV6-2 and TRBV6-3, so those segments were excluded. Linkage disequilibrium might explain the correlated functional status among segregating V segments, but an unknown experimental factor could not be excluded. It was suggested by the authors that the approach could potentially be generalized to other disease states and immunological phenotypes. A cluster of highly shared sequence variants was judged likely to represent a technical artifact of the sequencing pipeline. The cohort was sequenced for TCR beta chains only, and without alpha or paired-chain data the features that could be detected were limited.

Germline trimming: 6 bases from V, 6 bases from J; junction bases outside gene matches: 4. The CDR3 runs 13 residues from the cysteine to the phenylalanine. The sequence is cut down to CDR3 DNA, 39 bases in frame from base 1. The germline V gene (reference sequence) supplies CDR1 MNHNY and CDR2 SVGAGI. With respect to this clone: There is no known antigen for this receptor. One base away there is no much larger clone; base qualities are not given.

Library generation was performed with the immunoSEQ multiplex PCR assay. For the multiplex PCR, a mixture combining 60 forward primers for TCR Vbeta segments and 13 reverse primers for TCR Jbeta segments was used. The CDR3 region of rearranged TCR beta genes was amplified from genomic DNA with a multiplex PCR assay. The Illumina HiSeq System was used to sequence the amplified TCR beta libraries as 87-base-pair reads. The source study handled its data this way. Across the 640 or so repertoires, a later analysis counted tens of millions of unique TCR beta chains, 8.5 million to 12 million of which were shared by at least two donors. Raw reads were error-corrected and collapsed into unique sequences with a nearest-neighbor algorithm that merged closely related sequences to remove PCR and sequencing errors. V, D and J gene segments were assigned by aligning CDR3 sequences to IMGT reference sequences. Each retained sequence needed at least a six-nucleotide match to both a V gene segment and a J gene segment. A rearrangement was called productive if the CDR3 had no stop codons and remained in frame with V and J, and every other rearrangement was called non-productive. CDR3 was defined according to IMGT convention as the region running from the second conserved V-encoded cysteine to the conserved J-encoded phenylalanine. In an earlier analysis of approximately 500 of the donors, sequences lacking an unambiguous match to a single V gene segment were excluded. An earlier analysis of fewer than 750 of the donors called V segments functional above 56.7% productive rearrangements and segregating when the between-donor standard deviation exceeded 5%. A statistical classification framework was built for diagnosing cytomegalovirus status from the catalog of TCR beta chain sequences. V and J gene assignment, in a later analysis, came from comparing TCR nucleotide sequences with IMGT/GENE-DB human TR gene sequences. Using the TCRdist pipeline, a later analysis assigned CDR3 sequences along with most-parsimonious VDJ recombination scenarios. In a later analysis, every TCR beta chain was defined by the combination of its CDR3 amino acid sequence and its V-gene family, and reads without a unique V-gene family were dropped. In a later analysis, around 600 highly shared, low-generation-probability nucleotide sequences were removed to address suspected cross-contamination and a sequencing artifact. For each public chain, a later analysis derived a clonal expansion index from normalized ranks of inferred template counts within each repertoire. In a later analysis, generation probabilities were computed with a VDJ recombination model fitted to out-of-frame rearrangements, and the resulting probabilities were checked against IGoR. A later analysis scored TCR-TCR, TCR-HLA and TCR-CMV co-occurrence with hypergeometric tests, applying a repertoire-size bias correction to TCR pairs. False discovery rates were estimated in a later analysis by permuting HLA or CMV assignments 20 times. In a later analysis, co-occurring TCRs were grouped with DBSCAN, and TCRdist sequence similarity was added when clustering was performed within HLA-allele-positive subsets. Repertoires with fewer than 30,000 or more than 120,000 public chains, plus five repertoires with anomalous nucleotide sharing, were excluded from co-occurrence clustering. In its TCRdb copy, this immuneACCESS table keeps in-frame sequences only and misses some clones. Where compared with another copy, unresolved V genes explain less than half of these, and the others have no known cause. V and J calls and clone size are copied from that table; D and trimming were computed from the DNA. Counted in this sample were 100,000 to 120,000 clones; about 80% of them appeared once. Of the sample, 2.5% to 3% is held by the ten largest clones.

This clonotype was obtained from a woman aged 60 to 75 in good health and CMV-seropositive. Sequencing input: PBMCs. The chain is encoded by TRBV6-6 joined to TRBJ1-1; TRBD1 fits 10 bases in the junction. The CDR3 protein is CASSLGQGAEAFF. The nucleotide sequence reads TGTGCCAGCAGCCTTGGACAGGGGGCTGAAGCTTTCTTT.